The clone carrying this TCR beta chain showed up just a few times. What it binds is not known. Profiled with immunoSEQ multiplex PCR; TCRdb holds only in-frame clones, not every one. The table records about 140,000 clones, roughly nine tenths of them present only once. While the first cohort had fewer than 850 subjects, the donors belonged to the separate validation cohort of over a hundred subjects. The germline V gene has CDR1 GTSNPN and CDR2 SVGIG (reference sequence). CDR3 size: 16 residues. Losses at the gene ends were 2 bases for V and 0 bases for J; bases not matched to a gene: 8. The source of the sample is a study of cytomegalovirus exposure and HLA in healthy donors. General study points: Accounts indicate the classifier identified cytomegalovirus status with strong specificity and sensitivity. A few CMV-associated chains were confirmed in vitro to be specific for CMV antigens. Researchers counted around 180 TCR beta chains as cytomegalovirus-associated.

Sequencing was done on a sample of PBMCs. This TCR came from a man aged 18 to 30 in good health and CMV-seronegative. V is TRBV30 and J is TRBJ2-3; TRBD2 aligns across 7 bases. CDR3 in DNA: TGTGCCTGGAGTACGGGCAGCGGGGTGAGCACAGATACGCAGTATTTT. It encodes CAWSTGSGVSTDTQYF.